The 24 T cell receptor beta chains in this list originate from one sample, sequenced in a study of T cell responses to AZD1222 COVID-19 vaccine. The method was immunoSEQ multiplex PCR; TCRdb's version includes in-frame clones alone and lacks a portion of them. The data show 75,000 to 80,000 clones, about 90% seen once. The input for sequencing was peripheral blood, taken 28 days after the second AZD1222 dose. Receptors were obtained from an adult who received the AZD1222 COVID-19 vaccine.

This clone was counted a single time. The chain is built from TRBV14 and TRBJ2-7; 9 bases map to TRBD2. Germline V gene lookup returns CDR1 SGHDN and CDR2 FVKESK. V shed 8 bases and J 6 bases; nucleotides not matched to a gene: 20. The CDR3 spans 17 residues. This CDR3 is CASGNQASGATRGEQYF. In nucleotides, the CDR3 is TGTGCCAGCGGGAATCAGGCTAGCGGGGCTACCAGGGGCGAGCAGTACTTC.

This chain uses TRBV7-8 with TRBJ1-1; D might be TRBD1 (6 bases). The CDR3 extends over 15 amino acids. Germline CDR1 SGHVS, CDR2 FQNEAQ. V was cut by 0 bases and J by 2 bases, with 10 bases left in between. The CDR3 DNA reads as TGTGCCAGCAGCTTAGCGGAGGGGGATAACACTGAAGCTTTCTTT. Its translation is CASSLAEGDNTEAFF.

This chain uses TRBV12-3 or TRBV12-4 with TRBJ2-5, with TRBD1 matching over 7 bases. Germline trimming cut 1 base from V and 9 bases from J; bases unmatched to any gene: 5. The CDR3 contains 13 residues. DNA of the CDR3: TGTGCCAGCAGTTTAGGACAGGGAATGTCCCAGTACTTC. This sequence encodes CASSLGQGMSQYF.

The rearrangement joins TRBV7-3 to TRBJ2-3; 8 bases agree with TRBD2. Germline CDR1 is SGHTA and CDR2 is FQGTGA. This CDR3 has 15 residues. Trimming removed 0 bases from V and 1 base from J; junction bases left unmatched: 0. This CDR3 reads CASSLTRGGTDTQYF. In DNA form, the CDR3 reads TGTGCCAGCAGCTTAACGCGGGGGGGCACAGATACGCAGTATTTT.

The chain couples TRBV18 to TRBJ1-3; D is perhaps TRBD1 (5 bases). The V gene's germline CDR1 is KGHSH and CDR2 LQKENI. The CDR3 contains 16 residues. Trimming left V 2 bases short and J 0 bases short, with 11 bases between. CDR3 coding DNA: TGTGCCAGCTCACCAGTGGGCCAGGGCTCTGGAAACACCATATATTTT. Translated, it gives CASSPVGQGSGNTIYF. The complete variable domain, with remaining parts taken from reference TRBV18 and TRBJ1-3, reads NAGVMQNPRHLVRRRGQEARLRCSPMKGHSHVYWYRQLPEEGLKFMVYLQKENIIDESGMPKERFSAEFPKEGPSILRIQQVVRGDSAAYFCASSPVGQGSGNTIYFGEGSWLTVV.

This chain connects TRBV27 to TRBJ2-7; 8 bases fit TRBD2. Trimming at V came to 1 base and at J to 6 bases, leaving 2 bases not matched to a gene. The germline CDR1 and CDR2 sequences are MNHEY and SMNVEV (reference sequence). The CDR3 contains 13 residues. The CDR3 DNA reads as TGTGCCAGCAGTTTATGGGCGGGGGGCGAGCAGTACTTC. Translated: CASSLWAGGEQYF.

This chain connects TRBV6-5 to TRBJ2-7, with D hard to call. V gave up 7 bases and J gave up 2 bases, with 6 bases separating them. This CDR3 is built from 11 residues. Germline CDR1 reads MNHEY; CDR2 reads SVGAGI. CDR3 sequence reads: CASTSPYEQYF. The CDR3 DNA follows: TGTGCCAGCACCTCCCCCTACGAGCAGTACTTC.

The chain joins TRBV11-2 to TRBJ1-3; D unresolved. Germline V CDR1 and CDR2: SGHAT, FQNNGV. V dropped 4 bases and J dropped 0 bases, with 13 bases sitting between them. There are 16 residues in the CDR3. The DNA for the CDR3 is TGTGCCAGCAGCTCAGGACTCCGAACCTCTGGAAACACCATATATTTT. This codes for CASSSGLRTSGNTIYF. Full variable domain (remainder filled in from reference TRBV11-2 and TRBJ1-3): EAGVAQSPRYKIIEKRQSVAFWCNPISGHATLYWYQQILGQGPKLLIQFQNNGVVDDSQLPKDRFSAERLKGVDSTLKIQPAKLEDSAVYLCASSSGLRTSGNTIYFGEGSWLTVV.

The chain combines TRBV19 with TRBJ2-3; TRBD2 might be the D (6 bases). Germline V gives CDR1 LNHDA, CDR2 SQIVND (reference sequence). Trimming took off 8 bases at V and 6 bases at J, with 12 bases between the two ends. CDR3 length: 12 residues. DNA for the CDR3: TGTGCCAGTTTGGGTGGAGGGGATACGCAGTATTTT. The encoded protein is CASLGGGDTQYF.

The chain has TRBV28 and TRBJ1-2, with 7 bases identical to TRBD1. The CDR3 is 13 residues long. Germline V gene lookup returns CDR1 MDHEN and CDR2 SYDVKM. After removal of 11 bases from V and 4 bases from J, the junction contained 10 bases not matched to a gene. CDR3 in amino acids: CAAGEGGVYGYTF. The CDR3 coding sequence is TGTGCCGCGGGGGAAGGGGGCGTCTATGGCTACACCTTC.

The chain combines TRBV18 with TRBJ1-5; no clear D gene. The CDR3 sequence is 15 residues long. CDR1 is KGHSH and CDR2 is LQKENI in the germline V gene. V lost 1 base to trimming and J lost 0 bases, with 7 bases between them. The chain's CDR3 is CASSPRRTSNQPQHF. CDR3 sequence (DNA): TGTGCCAGCTCACCACGAAGGACTAGCAATCAGCCCCAGCATTTT.

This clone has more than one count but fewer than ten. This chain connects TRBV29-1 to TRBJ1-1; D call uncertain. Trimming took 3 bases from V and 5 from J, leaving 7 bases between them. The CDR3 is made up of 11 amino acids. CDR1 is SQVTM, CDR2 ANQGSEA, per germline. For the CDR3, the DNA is TGCAGCGTTGACGGCGCGACTGAAGCTTTCTTT. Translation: CSVDGATEAFF. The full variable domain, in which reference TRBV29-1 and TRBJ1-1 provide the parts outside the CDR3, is SAVISQKPSRDICQRGTSLTIQCQVDSQVTMMFWYRQQPGQSLTLIATANQGSEATYESGFVIDKFPISRPNLTFSTLTVSNMSPEDSSIYLCSVDGATEAFFGQGTRLTVV.

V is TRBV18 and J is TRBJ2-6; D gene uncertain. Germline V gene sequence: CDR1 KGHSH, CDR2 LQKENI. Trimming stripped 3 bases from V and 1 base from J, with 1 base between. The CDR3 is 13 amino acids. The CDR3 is CASSPSGANVLTF. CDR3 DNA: TGTGCCAGCTCACCTTCTGGGGCCAACGTCCTGACTTTC.

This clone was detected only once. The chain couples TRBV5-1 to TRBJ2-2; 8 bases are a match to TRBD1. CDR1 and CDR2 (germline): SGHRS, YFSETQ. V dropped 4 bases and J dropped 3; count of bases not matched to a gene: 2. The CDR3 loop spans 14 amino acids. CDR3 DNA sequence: TGCGCCAGCAGCCCGGACAGGGACACCGGGGAGCTGTTTTTT. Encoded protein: CASSPDRDTGELFF.

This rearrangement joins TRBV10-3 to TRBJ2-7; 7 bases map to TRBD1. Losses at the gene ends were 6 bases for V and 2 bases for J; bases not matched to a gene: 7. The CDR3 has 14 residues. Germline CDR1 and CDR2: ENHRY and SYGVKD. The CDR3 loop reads CAIRPGTETYEQYF. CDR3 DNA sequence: TGTGCCATCAGACCCGGGACAGAGACCTACGAGCAGTACTTC.

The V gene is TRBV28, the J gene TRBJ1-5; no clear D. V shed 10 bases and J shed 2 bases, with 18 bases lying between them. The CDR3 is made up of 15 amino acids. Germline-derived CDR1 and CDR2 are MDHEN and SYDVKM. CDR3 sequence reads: CATHVWARGNQPQHF. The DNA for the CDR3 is TGTGCCACCCATGTCTGGGCCAGAGGCAATCAGCCCCAGCATTTT.

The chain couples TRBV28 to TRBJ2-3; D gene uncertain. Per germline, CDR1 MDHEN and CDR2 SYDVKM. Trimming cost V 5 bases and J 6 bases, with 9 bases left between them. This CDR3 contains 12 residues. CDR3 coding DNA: TGTGCCAGCAGTCTCGGTCGGGATACGCAGTATTTT. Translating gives CASSLGRDTQYF.

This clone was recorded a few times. The CDR3 DNA is TGTGCCAGCAGCTCCAGCGGGGGGGGTCAGTTCTTC. Its protein product is CASSSSGGGQFF. V is TRBV11-2 and J is TRBJ2-1; 10 bases map to TRBD2. The V gene end was trimmed by 4 bases and the J gene end by 13 bases; junction bases not matched to a gene: 4. In germline, CDR1 is SGHAT, CDR2 FQNNGV. This CDR3 has 12 residues. The full variable domain, with the rest looked up from reference TRBV11-2 and TRBJ2-1, is EAGVAQSPRYKIIEKRQSVAFWCNPISGHATLYWYQQILGQGPKLLIQFQNNGVVDDSQLPKDRFSAERLKGVDSTLKIQPAKLEDSAVYLCASSSSGGGQFFGPGTRLTVL.

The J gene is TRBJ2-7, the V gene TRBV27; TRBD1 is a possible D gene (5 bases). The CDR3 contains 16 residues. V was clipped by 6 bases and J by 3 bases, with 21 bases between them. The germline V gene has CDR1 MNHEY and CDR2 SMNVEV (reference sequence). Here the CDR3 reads CASSFYRSGLDYEQYF. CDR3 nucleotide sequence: TGTGCCAGCAGCTTTTATCGCTCAGGGTTGGACTACGAGCAGTACTTC.

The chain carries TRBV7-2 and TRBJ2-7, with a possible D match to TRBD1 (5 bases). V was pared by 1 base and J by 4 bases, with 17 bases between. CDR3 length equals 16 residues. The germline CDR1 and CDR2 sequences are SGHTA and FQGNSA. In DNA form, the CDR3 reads TGTGCCAGCAGCTTAGGGGCAGGGCCCAGACTGTACGAGCAGTACTTC. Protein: CASSLGAGPRLYEQYF.

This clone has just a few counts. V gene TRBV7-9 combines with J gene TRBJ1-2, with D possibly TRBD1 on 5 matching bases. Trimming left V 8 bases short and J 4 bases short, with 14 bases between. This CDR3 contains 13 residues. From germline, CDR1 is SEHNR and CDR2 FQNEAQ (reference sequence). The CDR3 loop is CASYRGDIYGYTF. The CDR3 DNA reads TGTGCCAGCTACCGGGGCGACATCTATGGCTACACCTTC.

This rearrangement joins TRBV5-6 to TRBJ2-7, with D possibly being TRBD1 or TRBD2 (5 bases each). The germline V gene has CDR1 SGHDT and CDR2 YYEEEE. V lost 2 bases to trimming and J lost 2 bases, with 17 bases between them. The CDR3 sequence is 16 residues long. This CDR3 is CASSFLRSGTTYEQYF. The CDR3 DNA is TGTGCCAGCAGCTTTCTAAGGTCAGGGACCACCTACGAGCAGTACTTC.

CDR3 in DNA: TGTGCCAGCAGCTTAGTCTACGAGCAGTACTTC. Encoded protein: CASSLVYEQYF. The gene calls are TRBV7-9 and TRBJ2-7; D not certain. The ends were cut back, 1 base at V and 3 bases at J, with 1 base in the middle. This CDR3 has 11 residues. Germline lookup yields CDR1 SEHNR and CDR2 FQNEAQ (reference sequence).

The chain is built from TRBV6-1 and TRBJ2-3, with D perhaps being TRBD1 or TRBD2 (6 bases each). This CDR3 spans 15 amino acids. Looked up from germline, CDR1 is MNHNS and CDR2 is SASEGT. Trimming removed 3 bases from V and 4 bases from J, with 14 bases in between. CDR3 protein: CASSDGGRPADTQYF. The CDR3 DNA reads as TGTGCCAGCAGTGACGGGGGCCGGCCCGCAGATACGCAGTATTTT.